The 7 T cell receptor beta chains in this list originate from one sample, sequenced in a study of identical twins. From the 5' RACE reads, TCRdb called clonotypes with MiXCR, one entry per CDR3 protein. This sample carries 420,000 or so distinct CDR3 sequences, 15% to 20% of them seen once, and the ten largest clones take 9.5% to 15%. Sequenced: naive T cells sorted from blood. These receptors all come from a man aged 50-59 years in good health.

The sample holds many counts of this clonotype. This chain connects TRBV6-2 or TRBV6-3 to TRBJ2-1; D is undetermined. Per germline, CDR1 MNHEY and CDR2 SVGEGT. The V gene lost 2 bases and the J gene lost 13 bases, with 12 bases spanning the gap. This CDR3 is 12 amino acids long. The CDR3 reads CASSYRVPTQFF. For the CDR3, the DNA is TGTGCCAGCAGTTACAGGGTGCCTACCCAGTTCTTC.

This clonotype showed up many times. This chain uses TRBV20-1 with TRBJ1-3; D ambiguous. This CDR3 has 11 residues. Per the germline V gene, CDR1 is DFQATT and CDR2 is SNEGSKA (reference sequence). The V end was cut by 6 bases, the J end by 4 bases, with 7 bases between. The CDR3 loop is CSASQGNTIYF. DNA of the CDR3: TGCAGTGCCAGCCAGGGAAACACCATATATTTT.

This clonotype was seen at least ten times. The rearrangement uses TRBV29-1 and TRBJ2-2; unclear D gene. Germline CDR1 and CDR2: SQVTM and ANQGSEA. V lost 3 bases and J 1 base, leaving 9 bases between the germline ends. CDR3 length: 14 residues. Written as DNA, the CDR3 is TGCAGCGTTGACCGGAAGGGGAACACCGGGGAGCTGTTTTTT. Its protein is CSVDRKGNTGELFF.

This clonotype showed up many times. The gene calls are TRBV15 and TRBJ2-3; no reliable D call. Germline CDR1 is LNHNV and CDR2 is YYDKDF (reference sequence). Between the trimmed V and J ends, which lost 1 base and 2 bases, there was a span of 10 bases. The CDR3 contains 15 residues. CDR3 sequence: CATSRGLGNTDTQYF. As DNA, the CDR3 is TGTGCCACCAGCAGAGGCCTCGGAAACACAGATACGCAGTATTTT.

A few counts support this clonotype. The chain combines TRBV20-1 with TRBJ1-5, with D tentatively TRBD1 (5 bases). The V and J ends lost 3 bases and 3 bases respectively, with 15 bases between them. There are 15 residues in the CDR3. From germline, CDR1 is DFQATT and CDR2 SNEGSKA (reference sequence). The CDR3 spells CSARRGRGYNQPQHF. The CDR3 nucleotides read TGCAGTGCTAGGAGGGGCCGGGGATACAATCAGCCCCAGCATTTT.

The chain has TRBV7-2 and TRBJ2-1, with D uncertain. V lost 7 bases and J 2 bases, leaving 21 bases between the germline ends. Germline-derived CDR1 and CDR2 are SGHTA and FQGNSA. This CDR3 contains 17 residues. In DNA form, the CDR3 reads TGTGCCAGCATCAATCGGCGGTCGGCGACCCCCTACAATGAGCAGTTCTTC. Translating gives CASINRRSATPYNEQFF.

This clonotype occurred a few times. The chain joins TRBV20-1 to TRBJ2-1, with D perhaps matching TRBD2 (6 bases). CDR3 length: 12 residues. V lost 3 bases and J lost 4, with 7 bases in between. Germline V gene lookup returns CDR1 DFQATT and CDR2 SNEGSKA (reference sequence). The CDR3 coding sequence is TGCAGTGCTAGGGCGGGGTACAATGAGCAGTTCTTC. Its protein is CSARAGYNEQFF.